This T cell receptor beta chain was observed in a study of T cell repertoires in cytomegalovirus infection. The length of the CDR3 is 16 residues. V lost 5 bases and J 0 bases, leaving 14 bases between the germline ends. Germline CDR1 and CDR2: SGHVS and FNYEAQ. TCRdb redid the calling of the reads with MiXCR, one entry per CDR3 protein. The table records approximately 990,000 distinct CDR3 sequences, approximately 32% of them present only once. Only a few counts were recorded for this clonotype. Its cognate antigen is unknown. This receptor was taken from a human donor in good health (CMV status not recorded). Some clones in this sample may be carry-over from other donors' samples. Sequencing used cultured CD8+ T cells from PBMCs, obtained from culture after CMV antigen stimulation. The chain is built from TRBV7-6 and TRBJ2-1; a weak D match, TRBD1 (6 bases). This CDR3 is CASSHRDTNSYNEQFF. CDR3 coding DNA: TGTGCCAGCAGCCACCGGGACACCAACTCCTACAATGAGCAGTTCTTC. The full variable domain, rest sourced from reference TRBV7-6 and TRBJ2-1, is GAGVSQSPRYKVTKRGQDVALRCDPISGHVSLYWYRQALGQGPEFLTYFNYEAQQDKSGLPNDRFSAERPEGSISTLTIQRTEQRDSAMYRCASSHRDTNSYNEQFFGPGTRLTVL.